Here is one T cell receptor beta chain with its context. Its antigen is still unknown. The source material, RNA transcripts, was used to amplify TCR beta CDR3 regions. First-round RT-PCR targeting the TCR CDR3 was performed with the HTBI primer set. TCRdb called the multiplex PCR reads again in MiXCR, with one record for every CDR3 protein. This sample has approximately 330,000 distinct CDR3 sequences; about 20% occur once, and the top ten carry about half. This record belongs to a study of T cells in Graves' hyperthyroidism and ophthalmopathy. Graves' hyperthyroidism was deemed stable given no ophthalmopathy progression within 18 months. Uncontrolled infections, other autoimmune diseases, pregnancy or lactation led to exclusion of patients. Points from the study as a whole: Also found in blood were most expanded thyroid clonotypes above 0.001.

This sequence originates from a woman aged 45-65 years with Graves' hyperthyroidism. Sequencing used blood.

The CDR3 sequence is CAIKSGRDTGELFF. The CDR3 DNA sequence: TGTGCCATCAAGAGCGGGAGGGACACCGGGGAGCTGTTTTTT. V and J are TRBV10-3 and TRBJ2-2; TRBD2 matches at 10 bases. This CDR3 is 14 amino acids long. After removal of 7 bases from V and 3 bases from J, the junction contained 2 bases not matched to a gene. Germline CDR1 and CDR2: ENHRY and SYGVKD.